Listed below are T cell receptor beta chains from one sample, sequenced in a study of T cell responses to AZD1222 COVID-19 vaccine. Assay used: immunoSEQ multiplex PCR; TCRdb lists only in-frame clones, some missing. This sample has tens of thousands of clones, with 87% found just once. The input for sequencing was peripheral blood, taken on day 0 of AZD1222 vaccination. These receptor sequences come from an adult in good health. CDR3s include the opening cysteine and the closing phenylalanine or tryptophan. Fields, in order: J gene, clone size, V gene, D gene, CDR3 protein, CDR3 DNA. The D gene is left open where the match is weak. Part of the rows lack a size; the others show once, few, many or a class for expanded clones.

j_gene: TRBJ2-1; abundance: -; v_gene: TRBV6-2/TRBV6-3; d_gene: -; CDR3aa: CASSYDYYVGGQFF; CDR3nt: TGTGCCAGCAGTTACGATTATTACGTCGGGGGGCAGTTCTTC
j_gene: TRBJ2-7; abundance: -; v_gene: TRBV5-1; d_gene: -; CDR3aa: CASGRATGNSYEQYF; CDR3nt: TGCGCCAGCGGGAGGGCAACAGGGAATTCCTACGAGCAGTACTTC
j_gene: TRBJ2-2; abundance: few; v_gene: TRBV2; d_gene: TRBD2; CDR3aa: CASTPGRMTGELFF; CDR3nt: TGTGCCAGCACGCCCGGGAGGATGACCGGGGAGCTGTTTTTT
j_gene: TRBJ2-2; abundance: -; v_gene: TRBV19; d_gene: TRBD1; CDR3aa: CASTGTGRTGELFF; CDR3nt: TGTGCCAGTACCGGGACAGGAAGAACCGGGGAGCTGTTTTTT
j_gene: TRBJ1-3; abundance: -; v_gene: TRBV11-2; d_gene: -; CDR3aa: CASSSTAFSGNTIYF; CDR3nt: TGTGCCAGCAGCTCGACAGCGTTCTCTGGAAACACCATATATTTT
j_gene: TRBJ2-1; abundance: -; v_gene: TRBV7-2; d_gene: TRBD1; CDR3aa: CASSYGDSRYNEQFF; CDR3nt: TGTGCCAGCAGCTATGGGGACAGCCGCTACAATGAGCAGTTCTTC
j_gene: TRBJ1-1; abundance: -; v_gene: TRBV7-3; d_gene: -; CDR3aa: CASSLGWETEAFF; CDR3nt: TGTGCCAGCAGTTTAGGGTGGGAGACTGAAGCTTTCTTT
j_gene: TRBJ1-3; abundance: -; v_gene: TRBV12-3/TRBV12-4; d_gene: -; CDR3aa: CASSTFTTAYF; CDR3nt: TGTGCCAGCAGCACATTCACTACGGCATATTTT
j_gene: TRBJ2-5; abundance: -; v_gene: TRBV6-4; d_gene: -; CDR3aa: CASSDSWGETQYF; CDR3nt: TGTGCCAGCAGTGACTCTTGGGGCGAGACCCAGTACTTC
j_gene: TRBJ2-7; abundance: -; v_gene: TRBV2; d_gene: TRBD2; CDR3aa: CASSEQRGVNEQYF; CDR3nt: TGTGCCAGCAGTGAACAGCGGGGAGTTAACGAGCAGTACTTC
j_gene: TRBJ2-7; abundance: once; v_gene: TRBV7-2; d_gene: -; CDR3aa: CASSLAGLSSYEQYF; CDR3nt: TGTGCCAGCAGCTTAGCGGGGCTGAGCTCCTACGAGCAGTACTTC
j_gene: TRBJ1-2; abundance: -; v_gene: TRBV6-5; d_gene: TRBD1; CDR3aa: CASTGGAGASGYTF; CDR3nt: TGTGCCAGCACAGGGGGGGCCGGGGCGAGTGGCTACACCTTC
j_gene: TRBJ1-6; abundance: -; v_gene: TRBV2; d_gene: -; CDR3aa: CASGGTRNSPLHF; CDR3nt: TGTGCCAGCGGCGGGACCCGAAATTCACCCCTCCACTTT
j_gene: TRBJ2-7; abundance: -; v_gene: TRBV15; d_gene: -; CDR3aa: CATSRSTGYEQYF; CDR3nt: TGTGCCACCAGCAGATCGACAGGCTACGAGCAGTACTTC
j_gene: TRBJ1-2; abundance: -; v_gene: TRBV28; d_gene: -; CDR3aa: CASSFFGKLYGYTF; CDR3nt: TGTGCCAGCAGTTTTTTCGGCAAACTCTATGGCTACACCTTC
j_gene: TRBJ2-1; abundance: -; v_gene: TRBV18; d_gene: -; CDR3aa: CASSEQSYNEQFF; CDR3nt: TGTGCCAGCTCAGAACAGTCCTACAATGAGCAGTTCTTC